A selection of T cell receptor beta chains follows, all from one sample in a study of T cell changes during pregnancy in multiple sclerosis. The protocol was immunoSEQ multiplex PCR, while the TCRdb copy is restricted to in-frame clones and leaves out a portion. Of some 140,000 clones listed, around 97% are singletons. This specimen consisted of peripheral blood, obtained after pregnancy. These receptors came from a female donor with multiple sclerosis, enrolled in a pregnancy study. The CDR3 runs from the conserved cysteine through the conserved F or W. The D gene is left open where the match is weak. Where a row states a size, it is once, few, many or the class of an expanded clone; other rows omit it.

v_call,j_call,d_call,clone_size,cdr3_nt,cdr3_aa
TRBV7-2,TRBJ2-1,TRBD2,once,TGTGCCAGCAGCTCCCGAGCTGGACTAGCGGGCAATGAGCAGTTCTTC,CASSSRAGLAGNEQFF
TRBV28,TRBJ1-5,.,.,TGTGCCAGCAGTTTAGACAGCATCAATCAGCCCCAGCATTTT,CASSLDSINQPQHF
TRBV28,TRBJ2-4,TRBD1,.,TGTGCCAGCAGTAGAGACAGGGGTCAACCCTTAGCCAAAAACATTCAGTACTTC,CASSRDRGQPLAKNIQYF
TRBV2,TRBJ1-1,TRBD1,.,TGTGCCAGCAGTGTCGGCGGGACAGGTGGCCGTACTGAAGCTTTCTTT,CASSVGGTGGRTEAFF
TRBV9,TRBJ2-7,.,.,TGTGCCAGCAGCGTAGGTCCAGAATACGAGCAGTACTTC,CASSVGPEYEQYF
TRBV27,TRBJ2-7,.,.,TGTGCCAGCAGTTCTGACGGGTACGAGCAGTACTTC,CASSSDGYEQYF
TRBV5-8,TRBJ2-7,TRBD1,.,TGTGCCAGCAGCCGGGACAGGGGCGAGCAGTACTTC,CASSRDRGEQYF
TRBV7-9,TRBJ1-5,TRBD1,.,TGTGCCAGCAGCTTAGTACAGGGGGCGACCTTCTCACCCCAGCATTTT,CASSLVQGATFSPQHF
TRBV5-1,TRBJ2-1,.,.,TGCGCCAGCAGCCGAATCCGGACAGCCTCCTACAATGAGCAGTTCTTC,CASSRIRTASYNEQFF
TRBV11-2,TRBJ2-1,TRBD2,.,TGTGCCAGCAGCTTAGATAGCGGGAGTCGAAATGAGCAGTTCTTC,CASSLDSGSRNEQFF
TRBV14,TRBJ2-7,.,once,TGTGCCAGCAGCCAGGACAGTGGGTACGAGCAGTACTTC,CASSQDSGYEQYF
TRBV7-9,TRBJ2-5,.,.,TGTGCCAGCAGCTTAATTACGGGGGAAGAGACCCAGTACTTC,CASSLITGEETQYF
TRBV7-7,TRBJ2-5,.,once,TGTGCTAGCAGTCGGAGGGGTGAGACCCAGTACTTC,CASSRRGETQYF
TRBV5-1,TRBJ1-2,TRBD1,.,TGCGCCAGCAGCTTGGGGGGACAGAATATAAATGGCTACACCTTC,CASSLGGQNINGYTF
TRBV7-9,TRBJ1-3,.,.,TGTGCCAGCATCATGGGGGGACTCTCTGGAAACACCATATATTTT,CASIMGGLSGNTIYF
TRBV9,TRBJ2-7,.,.,TGTGCCAGCAGCAGGCGGGAAGGGACGATCTACGAGCAGTACTTC,CASSRREGTIYEQYF
TRBV28,TRBJ1-1,.,.,TGTGCCAGCACCTATAGGAACAGGAACACTGAAGCTTTCTTT,CASTYRNRNTEAFF
TRBV5-4,TRBJ2-1,TRBD2,.,TGTGCCAGCAGCCCCCCCATGGTAGCGGGAGTAAGTGAGCAGTTCTTC,CASSPPMVAGVSEQFF
TRBV25-1,TRBJ2-5,TRBD2,.,TGTGCCAGCAGTGTCGGGCGGGGGAAGACCCAGTACTTC,CASSVGRGKTQYF
TRBV28,TRBJ2-2,.,.,TGTGCCAGCAGGGACATTGGCACCGGGGAGCTGTTTTTT,CASRDIGTGELFF
TRBV7-6,TRBJ2-7,.,.,TGTGCCAGCAGCTTAGAAGGGGGTCGAGGCTCCTACGAGCAGTACTTC,CASSLEGGRGSYEQYF
TRBV7-2,TRBJ2-5,TRBD2,.,TGTGCCAGCAGCTTAAGGTCGAGACTAGCGGAAGAGACCCAGTACTTC,CASSLRSRLAEETQYF
TRBV7-6,TRBJ2-1,TRBD2,once,TGTGCCAGCAGCCCCCGGGGGGATGAGCAGTTCTTC,CASSPRGDEQFF
TRBV27,TRBJ2-7,.,once,TGTGCCAGCAGGGGCCGGGGGGCCAACGAGCAGTACTTC,CASRGRGANEQYF
TRBV19,TRBJ2-7,.,.,TGTGCCAGCCTAAACACAGGCGTCCCCTCCTACGAGCAGTACTTC,CASLNTGVPSYEQYF
TRBV4-1,TRBJ1-2,.,once,TGCGCCAGCAGCCTCCTTCTGTCCGGGTCCAACTATGGCTACACCTTC,CASSLLLSGSNYGYTF
TRBV5-4,TRBJ1-1,.,.,TGTGCCAGCAGCTTATTCCGGGGAACCAACACTGAAGCTTTCTTT,CASSLFRGTNTEAFF
TRBV18,TRBJ1-5,.,.,TGTGCCAGCTCACCCGGGACAAGTCAGCCCCAGCATTTT,CASSPGTSQPQHF
TRBV28,TRBJ2-7,TRBD2,.,TGTGCCAGTCGGACTAGCGGGATAGTTGGGCAGTACTTC,CASRTSGIVGQYF
TRBV5-1,TRBJ2-2,TRBD2,.,TGCGCCAGCAGCTCTGGGTTTAGCGGGAGGGCCCCGAACACCGGGGAGCTGTTTTTT,CASSSGFSGRAPNTGELFF
TRBV11-2,TRBJ2-1,.,.,TGTGCCAGCAGGGATGGGGCGGTCTCCTACAATGAGCAGTTCTTC,CASRDGAVSYNEQFF
TRBV10-3,TRBJ2-5,TRBD2,.,TGTGCCATCAGTTTACTAGCGGGGGCTCGCCAAGAGACCCAGTACTTC,CAISLLAGARQETQYF
TRBV14,TRBJ2-5,TRBD1,.,TGTGCCAGCAGCCACATGACAGGGGGGACCCAGTACTTC,CASSHMTGGTQYF
TRBV27,TRBJ1-1,TRBD1,.,TGTGCCAGCAGCCGACTCCAGGGGGCAGCTTTCTTT,CASSRLQGAAFF
TRBV6-1,TRBJ2-7,TRBD1,.,TGTGCCAGCCGGACAGGGGGGGACGAGCAGTACTTC,CASRTGGDEQYF
TRBV11-2,TRBJ2-7,TRBD1,.,TGTGCCAGCAGCTCCGGACAGGGAACCTACGAGCAGTACTTC,CASSSGQGTYEQYF
TRBV19,TRBJ1-5,.,.,TGTGCCAGTAATTCCCGCCTGGTAGAAGAGCCCCAGCATTTT,CASNSRLVEEPQHF
TRBV5-4,TRBJ2-5,TRBD2,once,TGTGCCAGCAGCTTGGTTCCTACTAGCGGGAGTAGTAAGCCAAAGGAGACCCAGTACTTC,CASSLVPTSGSSKPKETQYF
TRBV15,TRBJ2-7,TRBD2,few,TGTGCCACCAGCAGATCCCGGACTAGCGGGAGTGTCGAGCAGTACTTC,CATSRSRTSGSVEQYF
TRBV2,TRBJ1-2,TRBD1,once,TGTGCCAGCAGTGAAAAGACAGGGCCCTATGGCTACACCTTC,CASSEKTGPYGYTF
TRBV7-8,TRBJ2-7,TRBD1,.,TGTGCCAGCAGCTCCCCCGGGACAGTGTACGAGCAGTACTTC,CASSSPGTVYEQYF
TRBV5-6,TRBJ2-1,TRBD2,.,TGTGCCAGCAGCTTGGACCTAGCGGACTTCAATGAGCAGTTCTTC,CASSLDLADFNEQFF
TRBV5-1,TRBJ2-1,TRBD2,once,TGCGCCAGCAGCGTCGCGGGAGTCGGGCACAATGAGCAGTTCTTC,CASSVAGVGHNEQFF
TRBV7-9,TRBJ1-1,.,.,TGTGCCAGCAGCTTACAGGCGCAGACTGAAGCTTTCTTT,CASSLQAQTEAFF
TRBV14,TRBJ2-1,.,.,TGTGCCAGCAGCCAAGGCGGCTCCTACAATGAGCAGTTCTTC,CASSQGGSYNEQFF
TRBV29-1,TRBJ2-7,.,.,TGCAGCGTTGAAGGAGCCTACGAGCAGTACTTC,CSVEGAYEQYF
TRBV5-5,TRBJ2-1,.,.,TGTGCCAGCAGCTTGGTGCCGGTTGGCAATGAGCAGTTCTTC,CASSLVPVGNEQFF
TRBV13,TRBJ2-7,TRBD1,once,TGTGCCAGCAGCAATAGGCGGACAGGGGAGACCTACGAGCAGTACTTC,CASSNRRTGETYEQYF
TRBV5-6,TRBJ2-3,TRBD2,.,TGTGCCAGCAGCTTGGTAGCGGGAGGTGCAGATACGCAGTATTTT,CASSLVAGGADTQYF
TRBV2,TRBJ2-7,TRBD1,once,TGTGCCAGCAGTGTGGCTTCCGGGACAGGGCCCGAGCAGTACTTC,CASSVASGTGPEQYF
TRBV6-5,TRBJ2-1,TRBD2,.,TGTGCCAGCAGTTACCTGACTAGCGGGACCTACAATGAGCAGTTCTTC,CASSYLTSGTYNEQFF
TRBV6-1,TRBJ1-5,.,.,TGTGCCAGCAGTGAAGCGCGGGCAGTCAATCAGCCCCAGCATTTT,CASSEARAVNQPQHF
TRBV7-2,TRBJ2-3,.,.,TGTGCCAGCAGCCCCATCAGCTTAGCGGATACGCAGTATTTT,CASSPISLADTQYF
TRBV6-5,TRBJ1-3,.,few,TGTGCCAGCAGTTACTCGATTGGCCACTCTGGAAACACCATATATTTT,CASSYSIGHSGNTIYF
TRBV7-6,TRBJ2-1,.,.,TGTGCCAGCAGCTTAGAGACAGATTACAATGAGCAGTTCTTC,CASSLETDYNEQFF